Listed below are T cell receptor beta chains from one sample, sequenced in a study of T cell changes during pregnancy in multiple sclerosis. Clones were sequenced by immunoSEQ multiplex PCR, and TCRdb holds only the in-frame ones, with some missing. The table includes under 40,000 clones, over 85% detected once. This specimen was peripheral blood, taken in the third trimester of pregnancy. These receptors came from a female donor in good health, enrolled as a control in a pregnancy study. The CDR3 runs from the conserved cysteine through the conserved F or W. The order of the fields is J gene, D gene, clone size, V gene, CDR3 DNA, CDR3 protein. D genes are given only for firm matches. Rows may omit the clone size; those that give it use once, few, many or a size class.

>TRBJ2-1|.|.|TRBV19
TGTGCCAGTAGTGATAGCAAAGGTGAGCAGTTCTTC
CASSDSKGEQFF
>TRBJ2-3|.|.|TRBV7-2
TGTGCCAGCAGCTTAGCGCGGCGGAGCACAGATACGCAGTATTTT
CASSLARRSTDTQYF
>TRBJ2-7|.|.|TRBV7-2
TGTGCCAGCAGCTTATTGACAGCTCAGCAGTACTTC
CASSLLTAQQYF
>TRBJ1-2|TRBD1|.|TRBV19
TGTGCCAGTAGGGGGGGGACAGGGCCATATGGCTACACCTTC
CASRGGTGPYGYTF
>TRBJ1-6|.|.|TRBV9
TGTGCCAGCAGCCCCCGTCTTGATAATTCACCCCTCCACTTT
CASSPRLDNSPLHF
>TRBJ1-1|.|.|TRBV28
TGTGCCAGCAGCCCTCGGGACTTTCCGAACACTGAAGCTTTCTTT
CASSPRDFPNTEAFF
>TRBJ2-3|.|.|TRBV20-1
TGCAGTGTGGGGCGGGATACGCAGTATTTT
CSVGRDTQYF
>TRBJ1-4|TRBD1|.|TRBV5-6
TGTGCCAGCAGCTTCCGCACAGGGGCACCTAATGAAAAACTGTTTTTT
CASSFRTGAPNEKLFF
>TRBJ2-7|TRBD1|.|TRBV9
TGTGCCAGCAGGGGGGACAGGGAATACGAGCAGTACTTC
CASRGDREYEQYF
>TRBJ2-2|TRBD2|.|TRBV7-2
TGTGCCAGCAGCTTAGGCGCGCTAGCGGGGTTGGGCGGGGAGCTGTTTTTT
CASSLGALAGLGGELFF
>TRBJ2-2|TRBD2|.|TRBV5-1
TGCGCCAGCAGCTGGAAGACTAGCGGGGGCCAAGCGAACACCGGGGAGCTGTTTTTT
CASSWKTSGGQANTGELFF
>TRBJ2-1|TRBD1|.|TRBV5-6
TGTGCCAGCAGCCAACCGACACTAAAGGGGACAGAGGATGAGCAGTTCTTC
CASSQPTLKGTEDEQFF
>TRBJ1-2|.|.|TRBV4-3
TGCGCCAGCAGCCAAGCTGGAAAGGGGCTCACGAACTATGGCTACACCTTC
CASSQAGKGLTNYGYTF
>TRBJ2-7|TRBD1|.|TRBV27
TGTGCCAGCAGCCTGCGAGGGGACAGGGGCACCTACGAGCAGTACTTC
CASSLRGDRGTYEQYF
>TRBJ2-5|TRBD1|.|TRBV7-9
TGTGCCAGCAGCTTCTCGGACAGGGAACAAGAGACCCAGTACTTC
CASSFSDREQETQYF
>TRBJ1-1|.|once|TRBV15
TGTGCCACCAGCAGAGATCGGAGCCCGAACACTGAAGCTTTCTTT
CATSRDRSPNTEAFF
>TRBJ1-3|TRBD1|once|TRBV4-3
TGCGCCAGCAGCCAAGATTTTCAGGGGGTAGGAAACACCATATATTTT
CASSQDFQGVGNTIYF
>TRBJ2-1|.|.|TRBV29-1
TGCAGCGTTCGGGAGATCGCCTACAATGAGCAGTTCTTC
CSVREIAYNEQFF
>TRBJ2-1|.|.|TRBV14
TGTGCCAGCAGCCCGAAGGGGCCCTATGGGAATGAGCAGTTCTTC
CASSPKGPYGNEQFF
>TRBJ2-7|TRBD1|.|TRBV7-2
TGTGCCAGCAGCGAGAGGACAGGCTACGAGCAGTACTTC
CASSERTGYEQYF
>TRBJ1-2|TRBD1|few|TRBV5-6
TGTGCCAGCAGCTCGGCCGGGACAGGGCCCTATGGCTACACCTTC
CASSSAGTGPYGYTF
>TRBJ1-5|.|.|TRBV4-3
TGCGCCAGCAGCCCCGACGGACAGAATCAGCCCCAGCATTTT
CASSPDGQNQPQHF
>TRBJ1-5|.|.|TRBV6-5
TGTGCCAGCAGCCGGGGGGTTCCAAATCAGCCCCAGCATTTT
CASSRGVPNQPQHF
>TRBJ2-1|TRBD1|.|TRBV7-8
TGTGCCAGCAGCTTAGCAAGGGGGCCCATACTCTACAATGAGCAGTTCTTC
CASSLARGPILYNEQFF
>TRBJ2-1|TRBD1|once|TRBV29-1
TGCAGCGTTGAATGGCTCGGGCAGGGGGACGAGCAGTTCTTC
CSVEWLGQGDEQFF
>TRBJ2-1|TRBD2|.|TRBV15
TGTGCCACCAGCAGATTAAGCGGGAGCTCCTACAATGAGCAGTTCTTC
CATSRLSGSSYNEQFF
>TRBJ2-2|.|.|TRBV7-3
TGTGCCAGCAGCCCGACCGGGAGAGGGGAGCTGTTTTTT
CASSPTGRGELFF
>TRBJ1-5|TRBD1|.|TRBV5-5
TGTGCCAGCAGCTCGGCAGGGGGAAGCAATCAGCCCCAGCATTTT
CASSSAGGSNQPQHF
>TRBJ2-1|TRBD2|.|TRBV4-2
TGTGCCAGCAGCCGGGGACTAGCGGGAGGAAATGAGCAGTTCTTC
CASSRGLAGGNEQFF
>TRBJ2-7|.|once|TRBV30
TGTGCCTGGGCAGGGGTCCACGAGCAGTACTTC
CAWAGVHEQYF
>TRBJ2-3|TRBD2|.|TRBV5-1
TGCGCCAGCAGCGTTAGCGGGGTGGGTGCAGATACGCAGTATTTT
CASSVSGVGADTQYF
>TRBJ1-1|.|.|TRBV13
TGTGCCAGCAGCTTAGACCGACTAGGGGTGAACACTGAAGCTTTCTTT
CASSLDRLGVNTEAFF
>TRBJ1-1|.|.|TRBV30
TGTGCCTGGAGTAAGGACTCCCTGAACACTGAAGCTTTCTTT
CAWSKDSLNTEAFF
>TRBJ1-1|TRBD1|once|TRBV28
TGTGCCAGCAGTCTACCGATCAGGGGGCGCGAGAACACTGAAGCTTTCTTT
CASSLPIRGRENTEAFF
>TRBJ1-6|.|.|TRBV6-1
TGTGCCAGCAGTGAATCCCGGAGCTCCTATAATTCACCCCTCCACTTT
CASSESRSSYNSPLHF